This T cell receptor beta chain was identified during a study of shared clonotypes between healthy human individuals. There are a few counts of this clone. Trimming cost V 4 bases and J 5 bases, with 9 bases left between them. The CDR3 is 12 amino acids. Germline loops: CDR1 MNHNY, CDR2 SVGAGI (reference sequence). The genomic DNA of each subset was split evenly across several immunoSEQ plates. TCRdb's copy holds only in-frame clones and misses some; the assay was immunoSEQ multiplex PCR. The data hold about 980,000 clones, with around three quarters observed a single time. Sequences were obtained from memory CD4+ T cells sorted from blood. This sample's subset: CD45RA-negative fraction. The receptor's source is a man between 18 and 35 years old in good health. The gene calls are TRBV6-6 and TRBJ2-7, with D maybe TRBD2 (5 bases). CDR3 in amino acids: CASSFMGDEQYF. The CDR3 DNA reads TGTGCCAGCAGTTTTATGGGAGACGAGCAGTACTTC.